A single sample gave rise to the 2 T cell receptor beta chains below, sequenced in a study of PD-L1 blockade in urothelial cancer (dated by TCRdb to 2015 to 2018). Library construction relied on the immunoSEQ multiplex PCR assay. Drawn from immuneACCESS, this table holds only the in-frame rearrangements with V and J called that TCRdb kept. Clones are partly lost; checked studies trace under half to an unresolved V gene and leave the rest unexplained. This sample has approximately 100,000 clones in its table, and around 85% of those were observed once. Together, the top ten hold about 2.2% of the sample. Sequencing used PBMCs, obtained around atezolizumab (anti-PD-L1) treatment. The receptor source for this set is a middle-aged man with urothelial cancer.

The gene calls are TRBV7-6 and TRBJ2-1; 8 positions agree with TRBD2. The CDR3 extends over 15 amino acids. Trimming removed 1 base from V and 7 bases from J; junction bases left unmatched: 6. Germline V gene lookup returns CDR1 SGHVS and CDR2 FNYEAQ. This CDR3 is CASSLEAGVWNEQFF. The CDR3 coding sequence is TGTGCCAGCAGCTTAGAAGCGGGAGTGTGGAATGAGCAGTTCTTC.

The chain joins TRBV5-1 to TRBJ2-4; 7 nucleotides agree with TRBD2. The CDR3 totals 16 residues. CDR1 and CDR2 (germline): SGHRS, YFSETQ. Losses at the gene ends were 5 bases for V and 8 bases for J; bases not matched to a gene: 16. CDR3: CASRPAAGAIGDIQYF. The DNA of the CDR3 is TGCGCCAGCAGACCAGCCGCGGGAGCGATCGGAGACATTCAGTACTTC.